The 26 T cell receptor beta chains listed next were all sequenced from one sample in a study of T cells after posttransplantation cyclophosphamide. Assay: immunoSEQ multiplex PCR; the TCRdb copy retains only in-frame clones and omits some. The sample gives roughly 21,000 clones, 70% to 90% of which show up once; about 2% is in the top ten. Control samples came 1 year after myeloablative marrow transplants with methotrexate plus calcineurin inhibitor. The sequencing used PBMCs, collected roughly a year after allogeneic stem cell transplant with calcineurin inhibitor and methotrexate. The source is a female patient between 30 and 40 years old who received an allogeneic stem cell transplant from an unrelated donor, was CMV-positive, and had acute and chronic GVHD. Some T cells may possibly be graft donor cells.

This CDR3 is CASSPGFGGYTF. CDR3 coding DNA: TGCGCCAGCAGCCCGGGATTTGGGGGCTACACCTTC. The rearrangement links TRBV5-1 to TRBJ1-2; D remains unclear. The length of the CDR3 is 12 residues. Germline loops: CDR1 SGHRS, CDR2 YFSETQ. With 4 bases removed from V and 8 bases from J, the gap between germline ends came to 12 bases.

This chain connects TRBV9 to TRBJ2-1; 11 bases match TRBD2. Germline trimming cut 5 bases from V and 7 bases from J; bases unmatched to any gene: 8. The CDR3 spans 15 residues. Germline lookup yields CDR1 SGDLS and CDR2 YYNGEE. The CDR3 DNA reads TGTGCCAGCAGGAAGTCTAGCGGGAGGATGAATGAGCAGTTCTTC. It yields the protein CASRKSSGRMNEQFF.

The chain combines TRBV19 with TRBJ2-3, with D maybe TRBD2 (5 bases). Between the trimmed V and J ends, which lost 3 bases and 1 base, there was a span of 14 bases. Looked up from germline, CDR1 is LNHDA and CDR2 is SQIVND (reference sequence). This CDR3 spans 16 amino acids. CDR3: CASSIRRGLGTDTQYF. The DNA for the CDR3 is TGTGCCAGTAGTATCCGCCGGGGTCTCGGCACAGATACGCAGTATTTT. Based on the CDR3 plus reference TRBV19 and TRBJ2-3, the full variable domain is DGGITQSPKYLFRKEGQNVTLSCEQNLNHDAMYWYRQDPGQGLRLIYYSQIVNDFQKGDIAEGYSVSREKKESFPLTVTSAQKNPTAFYLCASSIRRGLGTDTQYFGPGTRLTVL.

The table lists this clone with a count of one. The chain is built from TRBV6-5 and TRBJ2-2; D may be TRBD2 (6 bases). Trimming cost V 6 bases and J 8 bases, with 19 bases left between them. Germline V CDR1 and CDR2: MNHEY, SVGAGI. This CDR3 has 15 amino acids. CDR3 in amino acids: CASRAPGLRGGELFF. Here the CDR3 DNA reads TGTGCCAGCAGGGCCCCGGGACTTCGGGGGGGGGAGCTGTTTTTT.

J is TRBJ2-6 and V is TRBV23-1; 7 positions agree with TRBD1. TRBV23-1 is an ORF, with its function uncertain. The CDR3 spans 15 residues. Germline trimming cut 0 bases from V and 12 bases from J; bases unmatched to any gene: 8. CDR3 DNA sequence: TGCGCCAGCAGTCAATCCGGGACAGCCCATCGCGTCCTGACTTTC. This codes for CASSQSGTAHRVLTF.

The genes are TRBV13 and TRBJ2-7; 7 bases match TRBD2. V lost 3 bases, J lost 7 bases, and 0 bases stayed unmatched. This CDR3 is built from 11 residues. Germline V gene sequence: CDR1 PRHDT, CDR2 FYEKMQ (reference sequence). The CDR3 protein is CASSFGGEQYF. CDR3 DNA sequence: TGTGCCAGCAGCTTCGGGGGGGAGCAGTACTTC.

V and J are TRBV18 and TRBJ2-7; 8 bases agree with TRBD2. CDR1 and CDR2 from the germline V gene are KGHSH and LQKENI. This CDR3 is built from 17 residues. V gave up 1 base and J gave up 0 bases; unmatched junction bases: 8. The CDR3 sequence: CASSPRARGAASYEQYF. CDR3 nucleotides: TGTGCCAGCTCACCACGTGCGCGGGGGGCCGCCTCCTACGAGCAGTACTTC.

The J gene is TRBJ2-7, the V gene TRBV6-5; D possibly corresponds to TRBD1 (5 bases). Germline assignment: CDR1 MNHEY and CDR2 SVGAGI. V dropped 6 bases and J dropped 2 bases, with 14 bases sitting between them. The CDR3 runs 14 residues. This chain's CDR3 is CASSLDTVTYEQYF. The CDR3 nucleotides read TGTGCCAGCAGCCTGGACACGGTGACCTACGAGCAGTACTTC.

The V call is TRBV27, the J call TRBJ1-2, with TRBD1 identical over 7 bases. The CDR3 loop spans 13 amino acids. CDR1 is MNHEY and CDR2 is SMNVEV in the germline V gene (reference sequence). Losses at the gene ends were 9 bases for V and 4 bases for J; bases not matched to a gene: 8. The CDR3 spells CASRQGGIYGYTF. Here the CDR3 DNA reads TGTGCCAGTCGACAGGGAGGAATCTATGGCTACACCTTC.

The rearrangement links TRBV18 to TRBJ2-2; 13 bases agree with TRBD2. The ends lost 0 bases at V and 0 bases at J; junction bases unmatched: 1. Germline V gives CDR1 KGHSH, CDR2 LQKENI. This CDR3 has 18 residues. CDR3 amino acids: CASSPPGLAGTNTGELFF. CDR3 coding DNA: TGTGCCAGCTCACCACCGGGACTAGCGGGGACGAACACCGGGGAGCTGTTTTTT.

The V and J genes are TRBV10-3 and TRBJ2-1, with D possibly matching TRBD1 (6 bases). V shed 2 bases and J shed 8 bases, with 13 bases lying between them. From germline, CDR1 is ENHRY and CDR2 SYGVKD. CDR3 length: 14 amino acids. This chain's CDR3 is CAISEAGESDEQFF. The CDR3 DNA reads as TGTGCCATCAGTGAGGCAGGGGAGAGCGATGAGCAGTTCTTC.

V and J are TRBV5-6 and TRBJ1-2; TRBD1 aligns across 7 bases. Germline CDR1 reads SGHDT; CDR2 reads YYEEEE. The CDR3 contains 15 residues. J was trimmed by 7 bases and V by 0 bases; bases with no gene match: 9. CDR3: CASSLVSTGVGGYTF. For the CDR3, the DNA is TGTGCCAGCAGCTTGGTAAGCACAGGGGTAGGTGGCTACACCTTC.

This rearrangement joins TRBV7-3 to TRBJ2-3; perhaps TRBD2 as D (6 bases). Germline loops: CDR1 SGHTA, CDR2 FQGTGA. CDR3 length: 15 residues. Trimming stripped 5 bases from V and 2 bases from J, with 14 bases between. The chain's CDR3 is CASSPTGTATDTQYF. The CDR3 DNA follows: TGTGCCAGCAGCCCCACCGGGACTGCCACAGATACGCAGTATTTT.

V usage is TRBV19 and J usage is TRBJ1-3; 8 nucleotides align to TRBD1. CDR3 length: 15 residues. With V trimmed by 8 bases and J by 0 bases, 6 bases remained unmatched. The germline gives CDR1 LNHDA, CDR2 SQIVND (reference sequence). This chain's CDR3 is CASRDRTPSGNTIYF. CDR3 sequence (DNA): TGTGCCAGTCGGGACAGGACCCCCTCTGGAAACACCATATATTTT. Using reference TRBV19 and TRBJ1-3 for the parts outside the CDR3, the full variable domain is DGGITQSPKYLFRKEGQNVTLSCEQNLNHDAMYWYRQDPGQGLRLIYYSQIVNDFQKGDIAEGYSVSREKKESFPLTVTSAQKNPTAFYLCASRDRTPSGNTIYFGEGSWLTVV.

V and J are TRBV29-1 and TRBJ1-5; D may be TRBD1 (5 bases). Trimming pared 4 bases from V and 1 base from J, leaving 5 bases between. This CDR3 has 12 residues. Germline V gene lookup returns CDR1 SQVTM and CDR2 ANQGSEA. For the CDR3, the DNA is TGCAGCGTTGGGGGCAGCAATCAGCCCCAGCATTTT. This translates into CSVGGSNQPQHF.

The rearrangement links TRBV7-9 to TRBJ2-7, with 7 bases matching TRBD2. V was clipped by 0 bases and J by 6 bases; unmatched bases: 8. The CDR3 is made up of 15 amino acids. The germline V gene has CDR1 SEHNR and CDR2 FQNEAQ (reference sequence). CDR3 bases: TGTGCCAGCAGCTTAGCGGGCGGGAGAGTCTCCGAGCAGTACTTC. Its protein is CASSLAGGRVSEQYF.

The rearrangement joins TRBV5-1 to TRBJ2-3, with D possibly matching TRBD1 (6 bases). V lost 4 bases, J lost 0 bases, and 21 bases lay in between. The germline V gene encodes CDR1 SGHRS and CDR2 YFSETQ. This CDR3 is built from 18 residues. CDR3 coding DNA: TGCGCCAGCAGCCTTAAGGGGGTTGCGGAGGCTAGCACAGATACGCAGTATTTT. Protein product: CASSLKGVAEASTDTQYF.

The chain has TRBV19 and TRBJ1-1; perhaps TRBD1 as D (6 bases). CDR1 is LNHDA and CDR2 is SQIVND in the germline V gene (reference sequence). Trimming took off 6 bases at V and 2 bases at J, with 10 bases between the two ends. This CDR3 spans 13 amino acids. CDR3: CASRRTANTEAFF. The CDR3 nucleotides are TGTGCCAGTAGACGGACAGCCAACACTGAAGCTTTCTTT.

The rearrangement joins TRBV6-6 to TRBJ1-2; D gene ambiguous. V lost 8 bases, J lost 3 bases, and 7 bases lay in between. This CDR3 has 11 amino acids. Germline V CDR1 and CDR2: MNHNY, SVGAGI (reference sequence). Written as DNA, the CDR3 is TGTGCCAGCCTTCGGGACTATGGCTACACCTTC. Translation gives CASLRDYGYTF.

This clone was seen only once. The chain couples TRBV30 to TRBJ1-5; D possibly corresponds to TRBD1 (5 bases). Germline CDR1 reads GTSNPN; CDR2 reads SVGIG (reference sequence). Trimming cost V 2 bases and J 7 bases, with 12 bases left between them. The length of the CDR3 is 13 residues. CDR3: CAWSLGTGQPQHF. CDR3 nucleotide sequence: TGTGCCTGGAGTCTGGGGACTGGACAGCCCCAGCATTTT. Complete variable domain (other parts from reference TRBV30 and TRBJ1-5): SQTIHQWPATLVQPVGSPLSLECTVEGTSNPNLYWYRQAAGRGLQLLFYSVGIGQISSEVPQNLSASRPQDRQFILSSKKLLLSDSGFYLCAWSLGTGQPQHFGDGTRLSIL.

The chain is built from TRBV15 and TRBJ2-4, with 12 bases fitting TRBD2. The CDR3 totals 17 residues. Trimming cost V 0 bases and J 4 bases; bases outside gene matches: 4. Germline loops: CDR1 LNHNV, CDR2 YYDKDF (reference sequence). The CDR3 DNA reads TGTGCCACCAGCAGAGATCGCCTAGCGGGGGGGAAAAACATTCAGTACTTC. Translated, it gives CATSRDRLAGGKNIQYF.

This chain joins TRBV10-1 and TRBJ1-2; possible D gene TRBD1, 6 bases. This CDR3 region has 15 residues. CDR1 and CDR2 from the germline V gene are WNHNN and SYGVQD (reference sequence). Deletions cut 6 bases from V and 7 bases from J, with 21 bases between. The CDR3 loop is CASRGPGGQVGGYTF. The CDR3 DNA reads as TGCGCCAGCAGGGGCCCCGGGGGGCAAGTTGGTGGCTACACCTTC.

The CDR3 coding sequence is TGTGCCAGCAGTGGACAGGGGGAGACCCAGTACTTC. Translating gives CASSGQGETQYF. This rearrangement joins TRBV2 to TRBJ2-5; 8 bases align to TRBD1. The CDR3 covers 12 residues. V lost 4 bases to trimming and J lost 5 bases; unmatched junction nucleotides: 0. CDR1 is SNHLY, CDR2 FYNNEI, per germline.

This clone occurred once. The V gene is TRBV29-1, the J gene TRBJ1-2; weak D call: TRBD1 (6 bases). V gave up 7 bases and J gave up 5 bases, with 20 bases separating them. The V gene's germline CDR1 is SQVTM and CDR2 ANQGSEA. The CDR3 has 14 amino acids. CDR3 DNA: TGCAGCGCCGAGTCGGGGGGCGTCTGGTATGGCTACACCTTC. As protein: CSAESGGVWYGYTF.

The chain is built from TRBV9 and TRBJ1-2, with 9 bases identical to TRBD1. This CDR3 has 15 residues. Germline values: CDR1 SGDLS, CDR2 YYNGEE. V lost 1 base and J lost 2; bases outside the gene matches: 3. CDR3: CASSVTGTGNYGYTF. CDR3 sequence (DNA): TGTGCCAGCAGCGTAACCGGGACAGGGAACTATGGCTACACCTTC.

The rearrangement uses TRBV5-5 and TRBJ2-5; 14 positions agree with TRBD2. V lost 4 bases and J lost 1; bases outside the gene matches: 12. Germline V gene data show CDR1 as SGHKS and CDR2 as YYEKEE (reference sequence). The CDR3 covers 19 residues. In DNA form, the CDR3 reads TGTGCCAGCAGCCCGGGGAGGACTAGCGGGGGGACACGCCAAGAGACCCAGTACTTC. Encoded protein: CASSPGRTSGGTRQETQYF.